In its sample, the clone carrying this T cell receptor beta chain was seen a few times. The antigen is unknown. Trimming cost V 0 bases and J 6 bases, with 13 bases left between them. The CDR3 totals 14 residues. Germline V CDR1 and CDR2: SGHNT, YYREEE (reference sequence). The data originate from a study of T cells after yellow fever vaccination. Findings of the study overall: Peaking on day 5 versus 15, the secondary response was faster but weaker. The bulk population could contribute abundant contaminating clonotypes to FACS-sorted repertoires. Reappearance after the booster was observed for most primary-vaccination clones (96% CD4, just over 85% CD8).

A universal primer site and UMIs were added as TCR cDNA was made by 5'RACE template switching. TCRdb independently ran MiXCR on the 5' RACE reads; one entry per CDR3 protein. This table holds about 580,000 distinct CDR3 sequences, about a sixth found once. This material consisted of PBMCs, taken more than 4 days after the first yellow fever vaccination. This clonotype was obtained from a man between 18 and 35 years old who received the YFV17D yellow fever vaccine. The chain couples TRBV5-4 to TRBJ2-7; perhaps TRBD1 as D (6 bases). The chain's CDR3 is CASSLDQGPSEQYF. CDR3 coding DNA: TGTGCCAGCAGCTTGGATCAGGGGCCGTCCGAGCAGTACTTC.